These T cell receptor beta chains were read from a single sample in a study of blood T cell repertoires in COVID-19. Assay: immunoSEQ multiplex PCR; the TCRdb copy retains only in-frame clones and omits some. This table has around 150,000 clones, around four fifths appearing once. Sample: peripheral blood. These receptors were obtained from a woman aged 80 or older with acute or convalescent COVID-19. CDR3s include the opening cysteine and the closing phenylalanine or tryptophan. The D gene is left open where the match is weak.

. | TRBJ2-4 | TRBV6-1 | 15 | CASSELGFGKNIQYF
. | TRBJ1-1 | TRBV7-8 | 18 | CASSLTFGGIGLNTEAFF
TRBD1 | TRBJ2-1 | TRBV27 | 14 | CASSWTGGYNEQFF
. | TRBJ1-2 | TRBV11-2 | 13 | CASSLTGVYGYTF
. | TRBJ1-1 | TRBV27 | 15 | CATLVRGQRNTEAFF
TRBD1 | TRBJ1-5 | TRBV3-1/TRBV3-2 | 17 | CASSQGTGNRGNQPQHF
TRBD1 | TRBJ2-7 | TRBV9 | 13 | CASSARQGGEQYF
. | TRBJ2-7 | TRBV5-1 | 14 | CASSFDTSSYEQYF
TRBD2 | TRBJ2-3 | TRBV15 | 14 | CATSPFGGEDTQYF
. | TRBJ1-3 | TRBV6-5 | 14 | CASSYSTGVYTIYF
TRBD1 | TRBJ2-1 | TRBV7-3 | 16 | CASSPKSGGGLAEQFF
. | TRBJ1-2 | TRBV15 | 14 | CATSIQGVFSGYTF
TRBD1 | TRBJ1-2 | TRBV5-1 | 15 | CASSSSTGGNYGYTF
TRBD1 | TRBJ2-6 | TRBV3-1/TRBV3-2 | 19 | CASSEIPGQGAPGANVLTF
. | TRBJ1-3 | TRBV9 | 16 | CASSTGMGGSGNTIYF
. | TRBJ1-1 | TRBV5-6 | 15 | CASSLPSGGWTEAFF
TRBD1 | TRBJ1-3 | TRBV28 | 16 | CASSSASRDRGNTIYF
TRBD2 | TRBJ2-1 | TRBV6-5 | 13 | CASTGGLMIEQFF
TRBD1 | TRBJ1-1 | TRBV23-1 | 14 | CASRGTGTSTEAFF
. | TRBJ2-7 | TRBV28 | 15 | CASNDLGGSSYEQYF
TRBD2 | TRBJ2-7 | TRBV11-2 | 15 | CASSSWTSPGAEQYF
TRBD2 | TRBJ2-7 | TRBV6-5 | 15 | CASSPRAGVGYEQYF
TRBD1 | TRBJ1-2 | TRBV5-1 | 15 | CASSHRTGGDTGYTF
TRBD1 | TRBJ1-4 | TRBV19 | 14 | CASRMTGESEKLFF
. | TRBJ2-1 | TRBV14 | 15 | CASSHPGLVYNEQFF
. | TRBJ1-1 | TRBV2 | 12 | CASSEVRSKAFF
. | TRBJ1-2 | TRBV6-1 | 15 | CASGDVRRTNYGYTF
. | TRBJ1-4 | TRBV6-2/TRBV6-3 | 17 | CASSYATAFGGGEKLFF
TRBD2 | TRBJ2-3 | TRBV5-1 | 18 | CASSYPPGTSAGTDTQYF
TRBD1 | TRBJ1-6 | TRBV12-5 | 17 | CASGLVPGQGENSPLHF
. | TRBJ1-1 | TRBV12-3/TRBV12-4 | 12 | CASSSGRTEAFF
TRBD1 | TRBJ1-1 | TRBV7-9 | 15 | CASSLVQTGGTEAFF
. | TRBJ1-2 | TRBV14 | 12 | CASSQGFGGYTF
TRBD2 | TRBJ2-1 | TRBV6-5 | 14 | CASRGLAGGPEQFF
. | TRBJ2-7 | TRBV18 | 13 | CASSPLQDNEQYF
TRBD2 | TRBJ2-3 | TRBV20-1 | 17 | CSASRLAGGRSTDTQYF
TRBD2 | TRBJ2-2 | TRBV29-1 | 19 | CSVRNPGLAGNANTGELFF
. | TRBJ1-1 | TRBV7-9 | 13 | CASSLGGVAEAFF
TRBD2 | TRBJ2-5 | TRBV10-3 | 16 | CAISEHSGSNQETQYF
. | TRBJ1-5 | TRBV3-1/TRBV3-2 | 14 | CASSQELGAQPQHF
. | TRBJ2-1 | TRBV7-3 | 15 | CASSLNVGGPNEQFF
. | TRBJ1-1 | TRBV5-6 | 16 | CASSLLSGGSDTEAFF
. | TRBJ1-1 | TRBV5-4 | 12 | CASSKDSYEAFF
. | TRBJ1-2 | TRBV3-1/TRBV3-2 | 15 | CASSQVPGGKQGYTF
. | TRBJ2-7 | TRBV13 | 12 | CASSLDGYEQYF
TRBD1 | TRBJ1-2 | TRBV6-1 | 17 | CASSDALGTELNYGYTF
. | TRBJ1-2 | TRBV9 | 14 | CASSLGGDYRGYTF
TRBD1 | TRBJ1-1 | TRBV19 | 14 | CASTRTGWNTEAFF
TRBD2 | TRBJ2-1 | TRBV11-3 | 17 | CASSSSWTSGSTDEQFF